This is a list of T cell receptor beta chains from one sample in a study of T cell repertoires in cytomegalovirus infection. From the reads, TCRdb called clonotypes with MiXCR, one entry per CDR3 protein. The sample has about 150,000 distinct CDR3 sequences; about a quarter are singletons. Sequences were obtained from PBMCs. The source of these receptors is a human donor in good health (CMV status not recorded). Some clones in this sample may be carry-over from other donors' samples. The CDR3 runs from the conserved cysteine through the conserved F or W. Rows may omit the clone size; those that give it use once, few, many or a size class.

TRBV2,TRBJ1-6,.,CASSRVSPLHF
TRBV2,TRBJ1-1,.,CASSEGRQFADEAFF
TRBV4-3,TRBJ2-3,many,CASSQRDTQYF
TRBV28,TRBJ1-5,.,CASSLVGGSNQPQHF
TRBV28,TRBJ2-3,few,CATAGEGDTQYF
TRBV7-2,TRBJ2-7,many,CASSLARSSYEQYF
TRBV29-1,TRBJ2-7,.,CSVTGTGTYEQYF
TRBV5-1,TRBJ2-7,.,CASSLDTAYEQYF
TRBV19,TRBJ1-5,.,CASATGSASNQPQHF
TRBV29-1,TRBJ1-3,.,CSVLTPTGNTIYF
TRBV27,TRBJ1-2,.,CASSTTGSPLYGYTF
TRBV7-9,TRBJ2-2,.,CASSLPGAGTGELFF
TRBV5-1,TRBJ1-3,.,CASSLGRQGLLSGNTIYF
TRBV5-4,TRBJ2-3,.,CASSAIAGAGTDTQYF
TRBV5-1,TRBJ2-7,few,CASSLEVPGEQYF
TRBV5-1,TRBJ2-1,many,CASSLFGQGAEQFF
TRBV7-2,TRBJ2-5,many,CASSLADSFETQYF
TRBV20-1,TRBJ2-5,.,CSARARLAGEETQYF
TRBV7-2,TRBJ2-6,many,CASSPTHSGANVLTF
TRBV28,TRBJ1-2,.,CASSLGGGISYTF
TRBV7-2,TRBJ2-1,many,CASSLVGEQFF
TRBV12-3/TRBV12-4,TRBJ1-4,.,CASSSSIDHRAFNEKLFF
TRBV18,TRBJ2-1,few,CASSPLQGGSYNEQFF
TRBV12-3/TRBV12-4,TRBJ2-4,few,CASSYGGLAKNIQYF
TRBV7-9,TRBJ1-6,many,CASSLMRESPLHF
TRBV7-2,TRBJ2-5,few,CASSHDRQETQYF
TRBV18,TRBJ2-7,.,CASPAYRGSYEQYF
TRBV28,TRBJ2-5,few,CASSLDNQETQYF
TRBV5-1,TRBJ1-2,.,CASSPTGKGYGYTF
TRBV7-2,TRBJ1-6,many,CASSLGGGTRSPLHF
TRBV6-6,TRBJ2-1,.,CASASGTSGGPYNEQFF
TRBV20-1,TRBJ1-2,few,CSARETGANYGYTF
TRBV7-9,TRBJ2-3,.,CASSKWGAGTDTQYF
TRBV5-1,TRBJ2-1,.,CASSLGGTGSYNEQFF
TRBV28,TRBJ2-7,.,CASRRTSGLYEQYF
TRBV12-3/TRBV12-4,TRBJ1-1,few,CASTSGRRPEAFF
TRBV7-8,TRBJ2-7,.,CASSRDRVSYEQYF
TRBV29-1,TRBJ2-3,many,CSVERSLNTDTQYF
TRBV14,TRBJ2-1,many,CASSRLLLYNEQFF